This T cell receptor beta chain was captured by sequencing in a study of regulatory T cells in long-lasting Graves disease. Investigators prepared the TCR beta libraries by applying iRepertoire HTBI primers and Arm-PCR of CDR3 regions. TCRdb re-analysed the multiplex PCR reads in MiXCR, keeping a single row per CDR3 protein. The sample gives roughly 500,000 distinct CDR3 sequences, less than 25% of which show up once; around 14% is in the top ten. Per the germline V gene, CDR1 is LGHDT and CDR2 is YNNKEL (reference sequence). This CDR3 is 15 amino acids long. V lost 6 bases to trimming and J lost 0 bases; unmatched junction nucleotides: 6. Time point in this sample: persistent/refractory GD, antithyroid drugs over 5 years with positive TRAb. Following extraction of RNA from PBMCs, that RNA was used to make the TCR library.

The chain couples TRBV3-1 to TRBJ1-1; 8 bases map to TRBD1. The TCR sequence derives from a female donor with Graves disease. The sample in question was peripheral blood mononuclear cells (PBMCs), obtained when the disease was refractory, from a patient treated with antithyroid drugs. The CDR3 nucleotides read TGTGCCAGCAGACTTCAGGGGGCTGTGAACACTGAAGCTTTCTTT. Translation gives CASRLQGAVNTEAFF.